Sequencing of this TCR beta chain was carried out in a study of T cells in Graves' hyperthyroidism and ophthalmopathy. Template material for amplifying TCR beta CDR3 regions consisted of RNA transcripts. Initially, a first-round RT-PCR of the TCR CDR3 employed the HTBI primer set. TCRdb independently ran MiXCR on the multiplex PCR reads; one entry per CDR3 protein. The sample shows about 360,000 distinct CDR3 sequences, about 20% of them seen only once. This clonotype was found many times. The authors obtained PBMCs from over 8.5 ml of fresh peripheral blood. CDR1 MGHDK and CDR2 SYGVNS come from the germline V gene. CDR3 length equals 14 residues. Trimming pared 1 base from V and 5 bases from J, leaving 9 bases between.

The sequence was obtained from a young woman with Graves' hyperthyroidism. The sequenced material came from blood. The rearrangement uses TRBV25-1 and TRBJ1-5; D is perhaps TRBD1 (6 bases). Written as DNA, the CDR3 is TGTGCCAGCAGTGAATTACAGGGAGATCAGCCCCAGCATTTT. It codes for CASSELQGDQPQHF.